This T cell receptor (beta chain) was sequenced for a study of CD8 T cells in ankylosing spondylitis (dated by TCRdb to about 2017). General notes on the study: To find TCR variants linked to disease, the study profiled T cell receptor beta repertoires in ankylosing spondylitis patients and healthy donors. In total, the full study cohort was made up of 85 to 140 healthy donors and 25 to 30 ankylosing spondylitis patients. Peripheral blood samples were taken, and synovial fluid was additionally collected from ankylosing spondylitis patients. General conclusions and limits of the study: The disease-linked clones had a CD8+ phenotype and were found at relatively low frequencies in peripheral blood. Blood from ankylosing spondylitis patients appeared to be characterized by a TCR beta motif made up of about 8 highly homologous amino acid variants. Significant enrichment of the disease-linked clones was reported in matched synovial fluid samples from ankylosing spondylitis patients. Some of the motif variants had been reported before in the synovial fluid and blood of reactive arthritis patients, a finding that suggests common disease-initiation mechanisms.

Between the V and J ends, shortened by 2 bases and 8 bases respectively, the junction contains 16 bases. CDR1 and CDR2, looked up from the germline V gene, are SGHVS and FQNEAQ. The CDR3 adds up to 15 amino acids, both ends counted. The DNA shown is the 45-base CDR3, in frame from base 1. The sequencing machine was an Illumina HiSeq 2500. Quantitative 5'-RACE with molecular barcodes was used to prepare TCR beta libraries. Under the source paper's analysis protocol: A new computational method, built on a probabilistic model of VDJ rearrangement, was used to identify disease-linked TCR variants. TCRdb cleaned the public reads at Q25 with fastp, built clones with MiXCR and kept in-frame beta chains. Every distinct CDR3 protein forms one entry, paired with its most common genes and DNA. The V and J calls here are based on TCRdb, not the publication. The sample table shows 200,000 or so distinct CDR3 sequences, and 10% to 15% are seen once. About 10% of the sample is taken by the ten largest.

On this clonotype itself: Its antigen is currently not known. No conserved phenylalanine or tryptophan ends this CDR3, so it is likely a read error.

This TCR was recovered from a female donor with ankylosing spondylitis or in good health (not recorded which). In this chain, TRBV7-8 is recombined with TRBJ1-5; the D gene assignment is ambiguous. Sequencing input: blood, either unsorted or a sorted T cell fraction (not recorded which). The CDR3 has the sequence CASSLSSQAREPQHL. The nucleotide sequence reads TGTGCCAGCAGCTTATCATCTCAGGCGCGGGAGCCCCAGCATTTA.